The rows below give T cell receptor beta chains drawn from one sample of a study of blood T cell repertoires in COVID-19. The table came from immunoSEQ multiplex PCR; TCRdb's copy has only in-frame clones and leaves some out. The data contain 140,000 to 150,000 clones, 85% to 90% of them singletons. The sample was peripheral blood. The receptors shown here come from a man in his sixties with active or convalescent COVID-19. Both conserved end residues are part of each CDR3. Each record gives: clone size, J gene, V gene, D gene, CDR3 DNA, CDR3 protein. The D gene is left open where the match is weak. For some rows the clone size is stated as once, few or many, or as a class when expanded; others skip it.

clone size: .; J gene: TRBJ2-1; V gene: TRBV7-2; D gene: TRBD2; CDR3 DNA: TGTGCCAGCAGCCCTAGCGGGGGGGGTTACTATGAGCAGTTCTTC; CDR3 protein: CASSPSGGGYYEQFF
clone size: .; J gene: TRBJ2-7; V gene: TRBV7-2; D gene: TRBD2; CDR3 DNA: TGTGCCAGCAGCGCCAGCAGACTAGCAGCTTACGAGCAGTACTTC; CDR3 protein: CASSASRLAAYEQYF
clone size: once; J gene: TRBJ2-3; V gene: TRBV2; D gene: TRBD2; CDR3 DNA: TGTGCCAGCAGTGAATCCAGCGGGAGGGATACGCAGTATTTT; CDR3 protein: CASSESSGRDTQYF
clone size: .; J gene: TRBJ1-2; V gene: TRBV7-8; D gene: .; CDR3 DNA: TGTGCCAGCAGCCGGAGCTTAGAGTCCGGCTACACCTTC; CDR3 protein: CASSRSLESGYTF
clone size: .; J gene: TRBJ1-2; V gene: TRBV4-2; D gene: TRBD1; CDR3 DNA: TGTGCCAGCAGCCAAGACCCGGCCAGGGGGCAGGTCTATGGCTACACCTTC; CDR3 protein: CASSQDPARGQVYGYTF
clone size: .; J gene: TRBJ2-2; V gene: TRBV19; D gene: TRBD1; CDR3 DNA: TGTGCCAGTACACAGGGACAGGGGAACACCGGGGAGCTGTTTTTT; CDR3 protein: CASTQGQGNTGELFF
clone size: .; J gene: TRBJ2-7; V gene: TRBV5-4; D gene: .; CDR3 DNA: TGTGCCAGCAGCCAGATGACTAGTGGGTACGAGCAGTACTTC; CDR3 protein: CASSQMTSGYEQYF
clone size: .; J gene: TRBJ2-3; V gene: TRBV5-1; D gene: TRBD1; CDR3 DNA: TGCGCCAGCAGCGCCGGGACAGCTAGCACAGATACGCAGTATTTT; CDR3 protein: CASSAGTASTDTQYF
clone size: few; J gene: TRBJ2-5; V gene: TRBV5-1; D gene: TRBD1; CDR3 DNA: TGCGCCAGCTCGGAACAGGGGGCTGGGGAGACCCAGTACTTC; CDR3 protein: CASSEQGAGETQYF
clone size: .; J gene: TRBJ2-5; V gene: TRBV5-4; D gene: TRBD2; CDR3 DNA: TGTGCCAGCAGCTTGGGCGGACTAGAGACGCAAGAGACCCAGTACTTC; CDR3 protein: CASSLGGLETQETQYF
clone size: .; J gene: TRBJ2-3; V gene: TRBV29-1; D gene: TRBD1; CDR3 DNA: TGCAGCTTGCGACAGGGGCGAATTAGTCCCGACACAGATACGCAGTATTTT; CDR3 protein: CSLRQGRISPDTDTQYF
clone size: .; J gene: TRBJ2-2; V gene: TRBV4-2; D gene: .; CDR3 DNA: TGTGCCAGCAGCCAAGATCTAGGCGGAACCGGGGAGCTGTTTTTT; CDR3 protein: CASSQDLGGTGELFF
clone size: .; J gene: TRBJ1-4; V gene: TRBV7-2; D gene: TRBD1; CDR3 DNA: TGTGCCAGCAGCTTGCGGAATACAGGGGGTAATGAAAAACTGTTTTTT; CDR3 protein: CASSLRNTGGNEKLFF
clone size: .; J gene: TRBJ2-3; V gene: TRBV29-1; D gene: TRBD2; CDR3 DNA: TGCAGCGTCCGCCGGGGGGGGGCTAGCACAGATACGCAGTATTTT; CDR3 protein: CSVRRGGASTDTQYF
clone size: .; J gene: TRBJ1-2; V gene: TRBV18; D gene: .; CDR3 DNA: TGTGCCAGCGCCGCTGGGGCAGACTATGGCTACACCTTC; CDR3 protein: CASAAGADYGYTF
clone size: .; J gene: TRBJ1-1; V gene: TRBV9; D gene: .; CDR3 DNA: TGTGCCAGCAGCTACGCCGGAGGGGGGGTTACTGAAGCTTTCTTT; CDR3 protein: CASSYAGGGVTEAFF